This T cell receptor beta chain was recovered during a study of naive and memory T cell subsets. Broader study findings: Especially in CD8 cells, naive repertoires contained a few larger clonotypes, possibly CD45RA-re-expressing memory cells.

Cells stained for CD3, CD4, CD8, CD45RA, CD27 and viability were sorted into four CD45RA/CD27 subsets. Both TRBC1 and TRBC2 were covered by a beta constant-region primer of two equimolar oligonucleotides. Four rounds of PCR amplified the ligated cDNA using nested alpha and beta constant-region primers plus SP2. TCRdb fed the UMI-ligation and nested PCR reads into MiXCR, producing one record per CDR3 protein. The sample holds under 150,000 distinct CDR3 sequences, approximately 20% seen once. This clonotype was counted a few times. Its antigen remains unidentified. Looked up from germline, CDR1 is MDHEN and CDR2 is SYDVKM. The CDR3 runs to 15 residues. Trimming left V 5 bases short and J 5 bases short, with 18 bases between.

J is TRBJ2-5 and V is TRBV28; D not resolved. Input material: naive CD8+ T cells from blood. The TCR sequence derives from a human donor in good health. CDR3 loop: CASSEDARTSETQYF. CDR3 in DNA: TGTGCCAGCAGTGAGGACGCCCGGACGAGTGAGACCCAGTACTTC. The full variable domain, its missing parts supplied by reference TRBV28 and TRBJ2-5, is DVKVTQSSRYLVKRTGEKVFLECVQDMDHENMFWYRQDPGLGLRLIYFSYDVKMKEKGDIPEGYSVSREKKERFSLILESASTNQTSMYLCASSEDARTSETQYFGPGTRLLVL.